This T cell receptor beta chain comes out of a study of CD4 and CD8 cells across lung adenocarcinoma regions. This clonotype was seen only a few times. Trimming cost V 0 bases and J 6 bases; bases outside gene matches: 5. In germline, CDR1 is SGHTA, CDR2 FQGNSA. The CDR3 is 14 residues long. TCRdb ran MiXCR on the PCR reads and lists one entry per CDR3 protein. The data contain 15,000 to 20,000 distinct CDR3 sequences, about half of them singletons. The receptor's source is a female donor with lung adenocarcinoma. The CD4 and CD8 labels of this study may be unreliable. This chain joins TRBV7-2 and TRBJ2-7; 7 bases line up with TRBD1. Source material: CD8+ T cells from the center of a lung tumor. The CDR3 DNA is TGTGCCAGCAGCTTAGCTTCACAGGGGTCCGAGCAGTACTTC. Protein: CASSLASQGSEQYF.